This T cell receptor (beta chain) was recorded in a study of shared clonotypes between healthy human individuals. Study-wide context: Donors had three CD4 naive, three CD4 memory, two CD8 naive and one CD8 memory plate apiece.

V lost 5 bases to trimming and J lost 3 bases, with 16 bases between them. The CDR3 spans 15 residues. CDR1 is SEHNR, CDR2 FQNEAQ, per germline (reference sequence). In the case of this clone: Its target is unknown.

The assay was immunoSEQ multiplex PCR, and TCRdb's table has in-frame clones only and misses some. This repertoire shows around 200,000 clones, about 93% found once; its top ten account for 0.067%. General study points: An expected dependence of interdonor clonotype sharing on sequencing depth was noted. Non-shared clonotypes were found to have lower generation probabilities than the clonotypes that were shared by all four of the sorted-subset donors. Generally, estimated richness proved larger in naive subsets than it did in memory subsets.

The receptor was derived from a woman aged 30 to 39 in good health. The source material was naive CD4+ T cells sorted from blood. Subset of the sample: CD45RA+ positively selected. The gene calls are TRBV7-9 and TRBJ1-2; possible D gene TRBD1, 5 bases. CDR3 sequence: CASSTEIGHHYGYTF. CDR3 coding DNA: TGTGCCAGCAGCACAGAAATAGGACACCACTATGGCTACACCTTC. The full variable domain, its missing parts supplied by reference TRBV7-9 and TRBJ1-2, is DTGVSQNPRHKITKRGQNVTFRCDPISEHNRLYWYRQTLGQGPEFLTYFQNEAQLEKSRLLSDRFSAERPKGSFSTLEIQRTEQGDSAMYLCASSTEIGHHYGYTFGSGTRLTVV.